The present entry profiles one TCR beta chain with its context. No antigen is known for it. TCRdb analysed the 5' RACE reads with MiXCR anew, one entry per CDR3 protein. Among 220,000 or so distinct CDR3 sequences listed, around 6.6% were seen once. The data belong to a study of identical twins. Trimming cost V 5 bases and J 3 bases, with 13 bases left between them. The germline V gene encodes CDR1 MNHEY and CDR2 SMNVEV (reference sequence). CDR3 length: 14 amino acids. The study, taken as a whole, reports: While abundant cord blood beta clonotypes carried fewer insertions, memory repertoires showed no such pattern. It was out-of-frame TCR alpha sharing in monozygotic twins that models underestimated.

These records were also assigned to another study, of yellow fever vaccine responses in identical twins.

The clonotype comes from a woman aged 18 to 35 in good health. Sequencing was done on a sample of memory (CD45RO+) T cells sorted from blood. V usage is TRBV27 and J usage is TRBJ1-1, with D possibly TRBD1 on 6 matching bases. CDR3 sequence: CASSQRGGDTEAFF. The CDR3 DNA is TGTGCCAGCAGTCAAAGAGGGGGGGACACTGAAGCTTTCTTT.